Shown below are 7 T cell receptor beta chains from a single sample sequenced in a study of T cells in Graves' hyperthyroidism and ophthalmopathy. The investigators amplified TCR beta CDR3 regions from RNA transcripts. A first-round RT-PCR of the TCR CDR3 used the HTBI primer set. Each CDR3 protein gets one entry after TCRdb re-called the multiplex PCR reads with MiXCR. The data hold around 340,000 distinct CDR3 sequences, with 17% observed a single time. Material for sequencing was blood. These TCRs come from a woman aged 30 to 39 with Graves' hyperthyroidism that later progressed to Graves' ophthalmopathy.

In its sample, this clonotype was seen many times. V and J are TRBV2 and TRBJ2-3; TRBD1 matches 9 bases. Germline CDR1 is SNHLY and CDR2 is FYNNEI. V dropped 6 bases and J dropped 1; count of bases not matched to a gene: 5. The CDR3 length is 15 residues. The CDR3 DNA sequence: TGTGCCAGCAGGAAGGGACAGGGTGGCACAGATACGCAGTATTTT. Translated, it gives CASRKGQGGTDTQYF.

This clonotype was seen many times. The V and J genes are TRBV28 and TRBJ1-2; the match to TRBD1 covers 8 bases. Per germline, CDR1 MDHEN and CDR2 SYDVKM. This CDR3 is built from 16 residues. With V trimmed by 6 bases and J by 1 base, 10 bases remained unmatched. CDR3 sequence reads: CASSQVGQGHNYGYTF. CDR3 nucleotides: TGTGCCAGCAGCCAAGTCGGACAGGGCCATAACTATGGCTACACCTTC.

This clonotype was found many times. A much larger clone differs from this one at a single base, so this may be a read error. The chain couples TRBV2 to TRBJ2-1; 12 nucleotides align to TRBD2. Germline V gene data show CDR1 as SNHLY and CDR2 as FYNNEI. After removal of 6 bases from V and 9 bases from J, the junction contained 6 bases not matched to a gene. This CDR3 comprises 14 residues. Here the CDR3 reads CASRPLAGGGEQFF. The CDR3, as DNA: TGTGCCAGCAGGCCACTAGCGGGGGGTGGTGAGCAGTTCTTC.

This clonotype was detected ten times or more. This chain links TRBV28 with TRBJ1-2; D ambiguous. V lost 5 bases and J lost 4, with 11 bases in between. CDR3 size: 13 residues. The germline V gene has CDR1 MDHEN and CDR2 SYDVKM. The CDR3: CASSPPGSYGYTF. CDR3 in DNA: TGTGCCAGCAGTCCGCCCGGAAGCTATGGCTACACCTTC.

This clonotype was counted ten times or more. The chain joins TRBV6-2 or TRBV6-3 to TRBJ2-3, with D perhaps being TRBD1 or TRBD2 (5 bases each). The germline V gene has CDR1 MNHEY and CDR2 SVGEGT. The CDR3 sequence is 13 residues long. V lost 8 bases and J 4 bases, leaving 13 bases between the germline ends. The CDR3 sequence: CASYQGSADTQYF. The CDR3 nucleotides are TGTGCCAGCTACCAGGGTAGCGCAGATACGCAGTATTTT.

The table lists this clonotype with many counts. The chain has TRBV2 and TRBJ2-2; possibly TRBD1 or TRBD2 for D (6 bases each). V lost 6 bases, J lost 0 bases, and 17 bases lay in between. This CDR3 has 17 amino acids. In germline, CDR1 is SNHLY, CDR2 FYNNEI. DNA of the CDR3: TGTGCCAGCAGCCGGGGGCCAGCGGAGGCGAACACCGGGGAGCTGTTTTTT. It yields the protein CASSRGPAEANTGELFF. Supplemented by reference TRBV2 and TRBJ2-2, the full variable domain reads EPEVTQTPSHQVTQMGQEVILRCVPISNHLYFYWYRQILGQKVEFLVSFYNNEISEKSEIFDDQFSVERPDGSNFTLKIRSTKLEDSAMYFCASSRGPAEANTGELFFGEGSRLTVL.

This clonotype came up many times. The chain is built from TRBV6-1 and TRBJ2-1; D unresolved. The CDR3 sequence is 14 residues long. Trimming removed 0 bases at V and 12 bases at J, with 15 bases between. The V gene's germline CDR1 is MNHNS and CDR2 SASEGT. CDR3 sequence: CASSEAPGPTRQFF. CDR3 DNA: TGTGCCAGCAGTGAAGCTCCAGGACCTACCCGGCAGTTCTTC.